These 5 T cell receptor beta chains were all obtained from the same sample, sequenced in a study of T cell repertoires in cytomegalovirus infection. TCRdb reanalysed the reads using MiXCR and keeps one entry per CDR3 protein. The sample holds a few hundred thousand distinct CDR3 sequences, about 20% seen once. The antigens of these receptors remain unknown. The sequenced sample was cultured PBMCs, obtained from culture after CMV antigen stimulation. The receptors were gathered from a human donor in good health (CMV status not recorded). Some clones in this sample may be carry-over from other donors' samples.

This chain joins TRBV28 and TRBJ1-2; D gene unclear. With 7 bases removed from V and 2 bases from J, the gap between germline ends came to 14 bases. Germline-derived CDR1 and CDR2 are MDHEN and SYDVKM. The CDR3 runs 14 residues. The CDR3 sequence is CASTASYGNYGYTF. CDR3 coding DNA: TGTGCCAGCACAGCCTCCTACGGCAACTATGGCTACACCTTC.

The rearrangement uses TRBV11-2 and TRBJ2-1; TRBD1 is a possible D gene (7 bases). This CDR3 contains 16 residues. V dropped 6 bases and J dropped 1 base, with 16 bases sitting between them. Germline V gene sequence: CDR1 SGHAT, CDR2 FQNNGV. In nucleotides, the CDR3 is TGTGCCAGCAGTTCTGGAGGGGGCTGGTCCTACAATGAGCAGTTCTTC. Translating it yields CASSSGGGWSYNEQFF.

This clonotype has at least ten counts. V usage is TRBV7-2 and J usage is TRBJ2-7; possibly TRBD1 or TRBD2 for D (5 bases each). Germline V gene sequence: CDR1 SGHTA, CDR2 FQGNSA. This CDR3 comprises 15 residues. V was pared by 1 base and J by 0 bases, with 10 bases between. CDR3 amino acids: CASSLVGGSSYEQYF. The CDR3 nucleotides are TGTGCCAGCAGCTTAGTTGGGGGAAGCTCCTACGAGCAGTACTTC.

CDR3: CASSLSPGVNEKLFF. Here the CDR3 DNA reads TGTGCCAGCAGCTTATCGCCAGGAGTTAATGAAAAACTGTTTTTT. The V call is TRBV7-2, the J call TRBJ1-4; D is unresolved. The CDR3 runs 15 residues. The V gene's germline CDR1 is SGHTA and CDR2 FQGNSA. Trimming took 2 bases from V and 4 from J, leaving 11 bases between them.

The chain recombines TRBV7-8 with TRBJ2-7, with D perhaps matching TRBD1 or TRBD2 (5 bases each). Germline V CDR1 and CDR2: SGHVS, FQNEAQ. V lost 1 base, J lost 2 bases, and 18 bases lay in between. CDR3 length equals 17 residues. CDR3 DNA: TGTGCCAGCAGCTTAGAAGGGACGGCCTCGTCCCCCTACGAGCAGTACGTC. Amino acids: CASSLEGTASSPYEQYV.